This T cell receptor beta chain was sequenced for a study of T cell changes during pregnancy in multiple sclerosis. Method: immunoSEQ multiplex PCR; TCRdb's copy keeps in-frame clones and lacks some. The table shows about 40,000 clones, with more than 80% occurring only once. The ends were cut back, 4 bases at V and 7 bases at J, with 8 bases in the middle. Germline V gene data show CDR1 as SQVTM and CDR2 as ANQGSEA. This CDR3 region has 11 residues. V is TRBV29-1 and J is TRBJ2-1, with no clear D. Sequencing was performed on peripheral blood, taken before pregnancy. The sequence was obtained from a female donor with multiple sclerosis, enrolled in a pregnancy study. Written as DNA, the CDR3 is TGCAGCGTTGTGCGTAATAATGAGCAGTTCTTC. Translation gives CSVVRNNEQFF.